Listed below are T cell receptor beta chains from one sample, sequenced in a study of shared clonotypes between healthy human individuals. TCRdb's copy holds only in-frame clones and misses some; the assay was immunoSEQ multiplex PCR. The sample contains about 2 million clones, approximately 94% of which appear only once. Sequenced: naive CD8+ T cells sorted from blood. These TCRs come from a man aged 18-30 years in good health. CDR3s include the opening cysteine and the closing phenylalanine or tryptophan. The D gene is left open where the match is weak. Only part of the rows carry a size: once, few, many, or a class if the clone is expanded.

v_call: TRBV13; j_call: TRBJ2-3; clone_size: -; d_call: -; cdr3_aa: CASSLLMREAHSTDTQYF; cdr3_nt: TGTGCCAGCAGCCTCCTCATGAGGGAGGCCCACAGCACAGATACGCAGTATTTT
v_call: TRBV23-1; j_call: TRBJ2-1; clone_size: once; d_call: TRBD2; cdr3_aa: CASSLGSGGYNEQFF; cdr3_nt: TGCGCCAGCAGTCTTGGTAGCGGGGGATACAATGAGCAGTTCTTC
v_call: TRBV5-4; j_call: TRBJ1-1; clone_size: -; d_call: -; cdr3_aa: CASSLDNTEAFF; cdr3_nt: TGTGCCAGCAGCCTCGACAACACTGAAGCTTTCTTT
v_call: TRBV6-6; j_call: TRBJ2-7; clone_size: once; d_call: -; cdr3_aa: CASRRGVDEQYF; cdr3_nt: TGTGCCAGCAGAAGGGGGGTCGACGAGCAGTACTTC
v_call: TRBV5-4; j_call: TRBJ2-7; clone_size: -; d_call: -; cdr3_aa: CASSPAGLAGEQYF; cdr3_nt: TGTGCCAGCAGCCCGGCAGGGCTAGCAGGCGAGCAGTACTTC
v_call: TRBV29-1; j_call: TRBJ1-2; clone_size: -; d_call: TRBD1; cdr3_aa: CSVYLQGHISNYGYTF; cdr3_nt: TGCAGCGTTTACCTACAGGGGCATATTTCTAACTATGGCTACACCTTC
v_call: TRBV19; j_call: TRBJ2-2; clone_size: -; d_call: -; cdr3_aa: CASSNREANTGELFF; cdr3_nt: TGTGCCAGTAGTAACCGGGAAGCCAACACCGGGGAGCTGTTTTTT
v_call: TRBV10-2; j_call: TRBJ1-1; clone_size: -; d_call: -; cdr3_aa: CASSEELVVSF; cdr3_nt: TGCGCCAGCAGTGAGGAGTTGGTCGTTAGCTTT
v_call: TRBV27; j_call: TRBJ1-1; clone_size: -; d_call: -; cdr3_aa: CASRPDLGTEAFF; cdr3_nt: TGTGCCAGCAGGCCCGATTTGGGCACTGAAGCTTTCTTT
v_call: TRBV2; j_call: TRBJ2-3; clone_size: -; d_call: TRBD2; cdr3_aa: CASSRSSGGSSDTQYF; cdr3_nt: TGTGCCAGCAGTAGATCTAGCGGGGGTAGTTCAGATACGCAGTATTTT
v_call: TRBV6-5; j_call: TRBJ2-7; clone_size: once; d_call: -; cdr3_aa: CASSYEETPNEQYF; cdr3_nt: TGTGCCAGCAGTTACGAGGAAACCCCCAACGAGCAGTACTTC
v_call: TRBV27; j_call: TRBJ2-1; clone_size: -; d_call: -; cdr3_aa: CASFRTGTLDNEQFF; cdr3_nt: TGTGCCAGCTTTCGAACGGGAACGCTGGACAATGAGCAGTTCTTC
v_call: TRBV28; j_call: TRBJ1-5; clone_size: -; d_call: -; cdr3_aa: CASSTLVGQPQHF; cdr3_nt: TGTGCCAGCAGTACTCTCGTCGGGCAGCCCCAGCATTTT
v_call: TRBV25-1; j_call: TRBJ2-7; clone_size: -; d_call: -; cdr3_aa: CASSERGTGYEQYF; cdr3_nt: TGTGCCAGCAGTGAACGAGGGACCGGATACGAGCAGTACTTC
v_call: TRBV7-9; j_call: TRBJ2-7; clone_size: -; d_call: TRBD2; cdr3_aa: CASSLGSSGGIYEQYF; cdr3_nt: TGTGCCAGCAGCTTAGGGTCTAGCGGGGGCATCTACGAGCAGTACTTC
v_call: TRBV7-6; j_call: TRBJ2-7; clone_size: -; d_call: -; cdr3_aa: CASNPLQGYEQYF; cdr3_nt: TGTGCCAGCAACCCTCTCCAGGGCTACGAGCAGTACTTC
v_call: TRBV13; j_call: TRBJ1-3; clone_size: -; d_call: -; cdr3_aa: CASSSTGGPSGNTIYF; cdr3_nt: TGTGCCAGCAGTTCTACTGGGGGACCCTCTGGAAACACCATATATTTT
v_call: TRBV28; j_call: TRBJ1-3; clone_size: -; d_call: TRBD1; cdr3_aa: CASSFTRGYFSGNTIYF; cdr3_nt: TGTGCCAGCAGTTTCACCAGGGGGTACTTCTCTGGAAACACCATATATTTT
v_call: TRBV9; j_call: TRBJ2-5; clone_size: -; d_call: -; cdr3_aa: CASSVVGGETQYF; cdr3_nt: TGTGCCAGCAGCGTGGTAGGGGGAGAGACCCAGTACTTC
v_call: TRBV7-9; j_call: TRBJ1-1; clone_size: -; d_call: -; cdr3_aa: CASSLDDSQNTEAFF; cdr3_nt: TGTGCCAGCAGCTTAGATGACAGTCAGAACACTGAAGCTTTCTTT
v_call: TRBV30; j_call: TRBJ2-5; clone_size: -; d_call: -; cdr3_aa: CAWATGETQYF; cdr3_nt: TGTGCCTGGGCCACCGGGGAGACCCAGTACTTC
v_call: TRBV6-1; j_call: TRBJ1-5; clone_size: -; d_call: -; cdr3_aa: CASSGRNQPQHF; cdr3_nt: TGTGCCAGCAGTGGAAGAAATCAGCCCCAGCATTTT
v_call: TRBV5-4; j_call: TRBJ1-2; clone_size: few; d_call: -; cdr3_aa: CASRTADGYTF; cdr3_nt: TGTGCCAGCCGAACAGCTGATGGCTACACCTTC
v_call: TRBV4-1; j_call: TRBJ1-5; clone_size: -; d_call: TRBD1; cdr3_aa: CASSQDPVALSVTGENQHF; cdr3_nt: TGCGCCAGCAGCCAAGATCCTGTAGCTTTGAGCGTCACAGGGGAGAACCAGCATTTT
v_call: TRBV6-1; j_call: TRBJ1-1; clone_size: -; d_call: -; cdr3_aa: CASSDFPQRHLMNTEAFF; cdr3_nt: TGTGCCAGCAGTGATTTCCCACAACGACACCTCATGAACACTGAAGCTTTCTTT
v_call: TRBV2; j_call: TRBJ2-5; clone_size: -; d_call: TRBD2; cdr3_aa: CASVRLAGAGETQYF; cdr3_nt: TGTGCCAGCGTTCGACTAGCGGGGGCAGGGGAGACCCAGTACTTC
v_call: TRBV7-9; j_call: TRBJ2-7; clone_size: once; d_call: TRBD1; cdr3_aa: CASSPDRDEQYF; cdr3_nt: TGTGCCAGCAGCCCGGACAGGGACGAGCAGTACTTC
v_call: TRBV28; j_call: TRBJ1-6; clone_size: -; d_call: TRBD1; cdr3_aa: CASSFRQGSSPLHF; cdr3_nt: TGTGCCAGCAGTTTCCGACAGGGGTCCTCCCCCCTCCACTTT
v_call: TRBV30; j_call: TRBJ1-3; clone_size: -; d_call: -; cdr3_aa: CACEGFASGNTIYF; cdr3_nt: TGTGCCTGTGAAGGGTTCGCGTCTGGAAACACCATATATTTT
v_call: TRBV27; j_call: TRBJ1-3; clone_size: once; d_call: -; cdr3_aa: CASSLGGPGGNTIYF; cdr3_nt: TGTGCCAGCAGTTTAGGGGGTCCGGGAGGAAACACCATATATTTT
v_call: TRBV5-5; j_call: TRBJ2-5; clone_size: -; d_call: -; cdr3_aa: CASSLLPLETQYF; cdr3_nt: TGTGCCAGCAGCTTATTGCCTCTGGAGACCCAGTACTTC
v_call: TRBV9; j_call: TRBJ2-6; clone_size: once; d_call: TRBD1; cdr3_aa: CASSATGGWGGANVLTF; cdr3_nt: TGTGCCAGCAGCGCCACAGGGGGCTGGGGTGGGGCCAACGTCCTGACTTTC
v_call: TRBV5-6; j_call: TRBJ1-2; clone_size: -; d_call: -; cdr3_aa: CASSSIPGASLSYGYTF; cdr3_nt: TGTGCCAGCAGCTCAATTCCGGGCGCCAGCCTATCCTATGGCTACACCTTC
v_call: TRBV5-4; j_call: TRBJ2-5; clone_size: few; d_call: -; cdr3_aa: CASSFNAGQETQYF; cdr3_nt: TGTGCCAGCAGCTTTAACGCAGGGCAAGAGACCCAGTACTTC
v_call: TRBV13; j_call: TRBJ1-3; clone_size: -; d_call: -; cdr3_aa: CASSLWTVSGNTIYF; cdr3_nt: TGTGCCAGCAGCTTATGGACGGTCTCTGGAAACACCATATATTTT